The following is a T cell receptor (beta chain) sequence with its context. This CDR3 is 16 amino acids long. CDR1 KGHDR and CDR2 SFDVKD come from the germline V gene. Trimming shortened V by 4 bases and J by 0 bases, and 11 bases separated the two germline ends. Measured with immunoSEQ multiplex PCR; TCRdb has only the in-frame clones, and not every one. The repertoire holds fewer than 250,000 clones, with about 85% as singletons. Patients of the Seattle cohort, enrolled during active infection, were followed longitudinally. The sample originates from a study of blood T cell repertoires in COVID-19. Study-level information: Donors in the United States, Italy and Spain gave samples during acute or convalescent COVID-19. PBMCs, B-cell-depleted T cells, or T cells provided the cDNA or gDNA that made up the material.

This TCR was recovered from a woman aged 80 or over with COVID-19, enrolled during active disease. Sequenced sample: peripheral blood. J is TRBJ2-2 and V is TRBV24-1; weak D call: TRBD2 (5 bases). CDR3 DNA sequence: TGTGCCACCAGTGACCGGGGTGTCGCGAACACCGGGGAGCTGTTTTTT. It is translated as CATSDRGVANTGELFF.